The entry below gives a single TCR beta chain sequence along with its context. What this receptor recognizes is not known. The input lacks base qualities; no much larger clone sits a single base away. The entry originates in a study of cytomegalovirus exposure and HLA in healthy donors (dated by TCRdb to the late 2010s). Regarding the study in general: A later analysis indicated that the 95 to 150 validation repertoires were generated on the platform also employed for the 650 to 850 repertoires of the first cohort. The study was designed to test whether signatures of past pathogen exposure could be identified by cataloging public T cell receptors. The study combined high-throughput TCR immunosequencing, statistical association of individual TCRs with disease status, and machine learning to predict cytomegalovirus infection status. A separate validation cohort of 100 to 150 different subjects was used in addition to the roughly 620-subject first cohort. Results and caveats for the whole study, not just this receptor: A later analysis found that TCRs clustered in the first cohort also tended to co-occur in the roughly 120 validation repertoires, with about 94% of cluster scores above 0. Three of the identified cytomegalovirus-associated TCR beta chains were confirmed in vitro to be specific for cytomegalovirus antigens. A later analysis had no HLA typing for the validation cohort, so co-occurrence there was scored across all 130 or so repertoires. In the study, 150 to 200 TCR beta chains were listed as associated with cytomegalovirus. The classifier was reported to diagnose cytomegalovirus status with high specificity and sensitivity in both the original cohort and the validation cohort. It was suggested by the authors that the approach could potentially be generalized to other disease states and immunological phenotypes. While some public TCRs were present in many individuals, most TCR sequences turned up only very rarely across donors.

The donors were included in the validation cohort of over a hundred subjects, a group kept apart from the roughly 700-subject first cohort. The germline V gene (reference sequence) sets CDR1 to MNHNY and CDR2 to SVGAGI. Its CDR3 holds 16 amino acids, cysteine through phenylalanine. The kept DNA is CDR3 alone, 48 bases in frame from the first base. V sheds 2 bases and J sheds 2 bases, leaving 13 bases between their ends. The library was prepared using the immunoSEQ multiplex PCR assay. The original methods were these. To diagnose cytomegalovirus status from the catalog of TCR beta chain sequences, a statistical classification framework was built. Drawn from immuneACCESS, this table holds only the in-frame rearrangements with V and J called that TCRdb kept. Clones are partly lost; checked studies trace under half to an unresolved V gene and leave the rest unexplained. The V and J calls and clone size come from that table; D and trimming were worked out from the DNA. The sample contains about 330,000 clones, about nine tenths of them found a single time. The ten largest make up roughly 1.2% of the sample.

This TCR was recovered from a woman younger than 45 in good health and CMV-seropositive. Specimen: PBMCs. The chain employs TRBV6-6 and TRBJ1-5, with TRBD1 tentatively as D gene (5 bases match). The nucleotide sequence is TGTGCCAGCAGTTACATAGGAGGGGCCGGCAATCAGCCCCAGCATTTT. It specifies CASSYIGGAGNQPQHF.